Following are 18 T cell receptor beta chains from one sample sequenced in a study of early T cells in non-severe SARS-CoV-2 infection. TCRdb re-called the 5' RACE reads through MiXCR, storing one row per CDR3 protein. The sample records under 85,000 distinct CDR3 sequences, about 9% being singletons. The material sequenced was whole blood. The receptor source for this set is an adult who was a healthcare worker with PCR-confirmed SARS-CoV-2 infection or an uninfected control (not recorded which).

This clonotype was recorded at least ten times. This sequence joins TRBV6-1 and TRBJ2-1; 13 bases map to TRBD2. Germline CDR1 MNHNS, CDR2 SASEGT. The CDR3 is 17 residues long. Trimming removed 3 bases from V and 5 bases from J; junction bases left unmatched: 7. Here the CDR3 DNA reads TGTGCCAGCAGTGACCTACTACTAGCGGGGGGGCACAATGAGCAGTTCTTC. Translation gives CASSDLLLAGGHNEQFF.

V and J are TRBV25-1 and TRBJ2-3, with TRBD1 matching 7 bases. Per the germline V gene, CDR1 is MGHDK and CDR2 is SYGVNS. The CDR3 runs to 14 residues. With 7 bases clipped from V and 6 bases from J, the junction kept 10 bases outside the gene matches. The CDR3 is CASKVNTGADTQYF. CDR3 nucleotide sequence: TGTGCCAGCAAAGTGAACACAGGGGCGGATACGCAGTATTTT.

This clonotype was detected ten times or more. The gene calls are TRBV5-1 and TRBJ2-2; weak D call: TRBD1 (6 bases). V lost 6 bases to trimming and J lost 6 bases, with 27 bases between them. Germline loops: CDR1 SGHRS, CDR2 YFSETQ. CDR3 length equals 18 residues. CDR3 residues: CASTYVGPDRLTSGELFF. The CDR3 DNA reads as TGCGCCAGCACCTACGTTGGTCCTGACAGGCTCACGTCCGGGGAGCTGTTTTTT.

In DNA form, the CDR3 reads TGTGCCAGCAGCCGCGGGGGCGCAGGTGAAGCTTTCTTT. Amino acid sequence: CASSRGGAGEAFF. The chain joins TRBV5-4 to TRBJ1-1, with D possibly being TRBD1 (6 bases). The V gene's germline CDR1 is SGHNT and CDR2 YYREEE (reference sequence). The V gene lost 4 bases and the J gene lost 7 bases, with 14 bases spanning the gap. This CDR3 is 13 amino acids long.

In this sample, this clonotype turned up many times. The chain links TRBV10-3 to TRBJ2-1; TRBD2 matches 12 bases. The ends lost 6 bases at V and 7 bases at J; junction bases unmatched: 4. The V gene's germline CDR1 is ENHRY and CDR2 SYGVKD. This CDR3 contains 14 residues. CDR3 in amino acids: CAIRTSGGLNEQFF. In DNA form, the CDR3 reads TGTGCCATCAGGACTAGCGGGGGCCTAAATGAGCAGTTCTTC.

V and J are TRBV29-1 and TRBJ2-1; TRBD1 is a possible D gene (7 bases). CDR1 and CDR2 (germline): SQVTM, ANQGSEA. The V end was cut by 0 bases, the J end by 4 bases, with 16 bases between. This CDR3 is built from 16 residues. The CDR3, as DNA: TGCAGCGTTGAAGATCCCAGGGGGGAGGTGTACAATGAGCAGTTCTTC. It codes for CSVEDPRGEVYNEQFF.

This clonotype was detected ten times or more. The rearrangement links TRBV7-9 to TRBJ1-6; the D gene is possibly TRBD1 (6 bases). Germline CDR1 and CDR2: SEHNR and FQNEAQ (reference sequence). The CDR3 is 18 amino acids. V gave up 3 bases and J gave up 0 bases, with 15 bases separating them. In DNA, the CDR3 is TGTGCCAGCAGCTTGTTGCCAGGGGCAAGCTCCTATAATTCACCCCTCCACTTT. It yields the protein CASSLLPGASSYNSPLHF.

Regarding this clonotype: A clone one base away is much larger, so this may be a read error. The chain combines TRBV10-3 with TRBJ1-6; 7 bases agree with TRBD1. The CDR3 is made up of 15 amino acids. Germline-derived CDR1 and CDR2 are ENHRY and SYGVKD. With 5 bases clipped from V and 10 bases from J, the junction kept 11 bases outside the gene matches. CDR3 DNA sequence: TGTGCCATCAGTACGAGACAGGGTTCGCGATCACCCCTCCACTTT. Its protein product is CAISTRQGSRSPLHF.

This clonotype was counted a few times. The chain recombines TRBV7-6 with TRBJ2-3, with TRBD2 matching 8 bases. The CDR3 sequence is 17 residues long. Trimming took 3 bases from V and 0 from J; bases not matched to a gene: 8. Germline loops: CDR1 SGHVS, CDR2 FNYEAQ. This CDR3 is CASSFRGRGESTDTQYF. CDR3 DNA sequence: TGTGCCAGCAGCTTCCGCGGGCGGGGGGAGAGCACAGATACGCAGTATTTT.

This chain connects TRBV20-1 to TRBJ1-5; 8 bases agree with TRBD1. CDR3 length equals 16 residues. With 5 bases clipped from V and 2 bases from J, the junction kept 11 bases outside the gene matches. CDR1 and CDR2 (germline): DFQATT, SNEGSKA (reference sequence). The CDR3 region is CSARWDRYIGNQPQHF. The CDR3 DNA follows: TGCAGTGCTCGCTGGGACAGGTACATCGGCAATCAGCCCCAGCATTTT.

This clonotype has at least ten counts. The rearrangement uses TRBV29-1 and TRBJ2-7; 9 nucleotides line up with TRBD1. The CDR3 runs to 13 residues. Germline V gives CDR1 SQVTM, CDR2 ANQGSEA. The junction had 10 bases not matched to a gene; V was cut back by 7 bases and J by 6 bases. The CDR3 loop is CSGARTGEVEQYF. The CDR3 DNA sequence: TGCAGCGGGGCAAGGACAGGGGAGGTCGAGCAGTACTTC.

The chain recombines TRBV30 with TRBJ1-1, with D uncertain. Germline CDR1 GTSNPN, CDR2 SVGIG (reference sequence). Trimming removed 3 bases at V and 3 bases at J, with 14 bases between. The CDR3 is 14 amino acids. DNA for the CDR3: TGTGCCTGGAGACCCTATGGCATAGACACTGAAGCTTTCTTT. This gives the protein CAWRPYGIDTEAFF.

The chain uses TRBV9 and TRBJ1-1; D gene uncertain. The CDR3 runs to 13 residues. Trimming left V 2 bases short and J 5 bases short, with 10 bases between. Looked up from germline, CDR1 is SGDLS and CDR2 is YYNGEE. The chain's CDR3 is CASSVGLRTEAFF. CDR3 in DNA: TGTGCCAGCAGCGTCGGTTTAAGGACTGAAGCTTTCTTT.

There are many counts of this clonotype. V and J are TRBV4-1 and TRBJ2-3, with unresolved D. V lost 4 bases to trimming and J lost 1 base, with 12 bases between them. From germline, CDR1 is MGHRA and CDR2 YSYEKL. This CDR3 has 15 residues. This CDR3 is CASSRMGSRTDTQYF. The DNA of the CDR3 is TGCGCCAGCAGCCGGATGGGCAGCCGCACAGATACGCAGTATTTT.

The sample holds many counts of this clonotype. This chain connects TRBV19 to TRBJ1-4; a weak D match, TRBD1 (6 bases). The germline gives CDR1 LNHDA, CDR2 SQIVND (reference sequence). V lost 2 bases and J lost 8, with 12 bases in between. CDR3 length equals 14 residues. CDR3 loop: CASSIRQVGEKLFF. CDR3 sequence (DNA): TGTGCCAGTAGTATAAGACAGGTGGGCGAAAAACTGTTTTTT.

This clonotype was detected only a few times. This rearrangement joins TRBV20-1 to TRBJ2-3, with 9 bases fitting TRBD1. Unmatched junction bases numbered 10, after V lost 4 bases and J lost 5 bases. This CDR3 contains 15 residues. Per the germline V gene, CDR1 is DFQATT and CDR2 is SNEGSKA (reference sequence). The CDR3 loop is CSATDRDRDGDTQYF. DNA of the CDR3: TGCAGTGCTACTGACCGGGACAGGGACGGAGATACGCAGTATTTT.

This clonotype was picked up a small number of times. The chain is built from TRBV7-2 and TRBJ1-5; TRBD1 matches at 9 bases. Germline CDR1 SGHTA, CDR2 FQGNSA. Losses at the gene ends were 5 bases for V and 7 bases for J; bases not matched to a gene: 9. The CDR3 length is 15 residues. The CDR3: CASSPLGQGNQPQHF. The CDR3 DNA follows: TGTGCCAGCAGCCCTCTAGGACAGGGGAACCAGCCCCAGCATTTT.

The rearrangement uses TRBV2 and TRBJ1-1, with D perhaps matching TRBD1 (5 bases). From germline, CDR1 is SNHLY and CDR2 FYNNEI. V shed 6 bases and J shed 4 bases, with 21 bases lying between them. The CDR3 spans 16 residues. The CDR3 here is CASSPRKSGSGTEAFF. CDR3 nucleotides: TGTGCCAGCAGCCCCAGGAAGTCAGGGAGTGGCACTGAAGCTTTCTTT.